This TCR beta chain was retrieved from a study of siplizumab effects on memory and regulatory T cells. Concerning this clone itself: Its specificity is unknown.

From germline, CDR1 is MNHNY and CDR2 SVGAGI (reference sequence). The CDR3 spans 16 residues. V lost 6 bases and J lost 4; bases outside the gene matches: 8. The study's findings and limits: Apparently key alloresponse contributors, naive T cells also seemed more diverse than memory cells.

Sequencing was performed with immunoSEQ multiplex PCR; in TCRdb, only in-frame clones are kept and a portion is missing. The data contain about 100,000 clones, approximately 94% of them singletons. The specimen sequenced was non-Treg CD4+ T cells sorted from blood. This clonotype was sampled from a human donor in good health. The gene calls are TRBV6-6 and TRBJ2-2, with TRBD1 matching 10 bases. The DNA for the CDR3 is TGTGCCAGCAGATCCTCGACAGGGGGCAGCACCGGGGAGCTGTTTTTT. It is translated as CASRSSTGGSTGELFF.